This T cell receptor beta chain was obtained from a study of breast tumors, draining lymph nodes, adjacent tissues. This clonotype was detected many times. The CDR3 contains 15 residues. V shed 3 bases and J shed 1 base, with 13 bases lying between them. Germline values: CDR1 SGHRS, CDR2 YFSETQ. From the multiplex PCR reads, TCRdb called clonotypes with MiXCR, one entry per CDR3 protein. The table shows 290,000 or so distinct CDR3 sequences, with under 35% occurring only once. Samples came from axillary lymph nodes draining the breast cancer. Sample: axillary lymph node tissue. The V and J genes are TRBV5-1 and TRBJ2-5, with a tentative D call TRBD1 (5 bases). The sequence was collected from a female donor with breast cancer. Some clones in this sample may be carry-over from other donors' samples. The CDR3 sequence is CASSSTGQAQETQYF. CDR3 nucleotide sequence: TGCGCCAGCAGCTCGACCGGACAAGCCCAAGAGACCCAGTACTTC. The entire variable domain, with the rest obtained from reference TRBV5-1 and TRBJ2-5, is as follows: KAGVTQTPRYLIKTRGQQVTLSCSPISGHRSVSWYQQTPGQGLQFLFEYFSETQRNKGNFPGRFSGRQFSNSRSEMNVSTLELGDSALYLCASSSTGQAQETQYFGPGTRLLVL.